This T cell receptor (beta chain) was recovered during a study of shared clonotypes between healthy human individuals. The data were produced by immunoSEQ multiplex PCR, yet TCRdb's version contains in-frame clones alone and is incomplete. The table has some 2 million clones, around 96% seen once. Points on this clone: At the DNA level, this CDR3 is encoded by other sequences in the same sample as well.

Germline loops: CDR1 SGHDT, CDR2 YYEEEE. The length of the CDR3 is 14 residues. The germline V and J ends were trimmed by 0 bases and 3 bases, with 10 bases remaining between them. CD45RO-negative CD8 cells positively selected for CCR7 made up the naive population, which excluded terminally differentiated effector memory CD45RA+ cells. V and J are TRBV5-6 and TRBJ2-7; weak D call: TRBD2 (5 bases). The specimen was naive CD8+ T cells sorted from blood. This receptor was identified in a young man in good health. The CDR3 protein is CASSLALASYEQYF. In DNA form, the CDR3 reads TGTGCCAGCAGCTTGGCGCTAGCAAGCTACGAGCAGTACTTC.